This TCR beta chain was sequenced for a study of blood T cell repertoires in COVID-19. Study at large: Spain, Italy and the United States supplied samples that represented acute and convalescent COVID-19. T cells, B-cell-depleted T cells, or PBMCs provided the cDNA or gDNA that served as material.

Germline CDR1 reads SGHDN; CDR2 reads FVKESK. The CDR3 is made up of 12 amino acids. V was cut by 0 bases and J by 5 bases, with 4 bases left in between. Methods used by the authors: Estimated nucleated cell counts came from reference gene primer amplification. Clones were read by immunoSEQ multiplex PCR, and TCRdb kept only the in-frame ones, dropping some. Clone size and the V and J calls come from that table; the DNA yielded D and trimming. The sample includes 190,000 or so clones, around 80% seen only once; the top ten take about 14%. This clonotype was sampled from a man aged 45-60 years who had recovered from COVID-19. The sample comprised peripheral blood. This chain connects TRBV14 to TRBJ1-2; D is uncertain. CDR3 region: CASSQDPYGYTF. The CDR3 nucleotides are TGTGCCAGCAGCCAAGATCCGTATGGCTACACCTTC. The full variable domain, rest sourced from reference TRBV14 and TRBJ1-2, is EAGVTQFPSHSVIEKGQTVTLRCDPISGHDNLYWYRRVMGKEIKFLLHFVKESKQDESGMPNNRFLAERTGGTYSTLKVQPAELEDSGVYFCASSQDPYGYTFGSGTRLTVV.